This paragraph reports one T cell receptor beta chain. Its specificity is unknown. Trimming cost V 6 bases and J 6 bases, with 6 bases left between them. This CDR3 is built from 12 residues. Germline V CDR1 and CDR2: MDHEN, SYDVKM. 13 Jbeta primers and 60 Vbeta primers were used for the PCR. The data were produced by immunoSEQ multiplex PCR, yet TCRdb's version contains in-frame clones alone and is incomplete. The sample has about 160,000 clones; 80% to 90% are singletons. Each donor was healthy, and each was a bone marrow donor. These data are taken from a study of cytomegalovirus exposure and HLA in healthy donors. Study-wide context: An earlier analysis found some 100 million unique TCR beta sequences from roughly 170 million T cells. Overall study findings and caveats: Of the V segments, some could not be distinguished, including TRBV6-2 and TRBV6-3, and were excluded. Among CMV-associated TCR beta chains, most appeared HLA-restricted in a later analysis.

The sequencing input was PBMCs. This sequence originates from a woman aged 25 to 39 in good health and CMV-seropositive. V usage is TRBV28 and J usage is TRBJ1-6; unclear D gene. The CDR3: CASSPLNSPLHF. The CDR3 DNA reads as TGTGCCAGCAGCCCCCTTAATTCACCCCTCCACTTT.